This TCR beta chain came from a study of T cells in localized non-small cell lung cancer. TCRdb's table, derived via immunoSEQ multiplex PCR, lists solely in-frame clones and lacks some. The sample lists roughly 13,000 clones, 89% occurring once. V was cut by 4 bases and J by 3 bases, with 15 bases left in between. Germline V gene lookup returns CDR1 MNHEY and CDR2 SVGAGI. The CDR3 consists of 15 residues. The rearrangement links TRBV6-5 to TRBJ1-1; D remains ambiguous. The source was peripheral blood mononuclear cells, collected before any cancer treatment. The TCR originated in a man between 40 and 70 years old with stage III lung adenocarcinoma. CDR3 sequence (DNA): TGTGCCAGCAGTTTCCTCAGCCGCCGGGACACTGAAGCTTTCTTT. Protein: CASSFLSRRDTEAFF.